This T cell receptor (beta chain) was found in a study of cytomegalovirus exposure and HLA in healthy donors. V dropped 9 bases and J dropped 8; count of bases not matched to a gene: 14. Germline assignment: CDR1 SNHLY and CDR2 FYNNEI. CDR3 size: 14 residues. Libraries were prepared by immunoSEQ multiplex PCR; TCRdb keeps only in-frame clonotypes and omits some of them. The data contain 150,000 to 250,000 clones, around 80% of them singletons. This clone was counted a few times. As yet, its antigen is unknown. The study's findings and limits: With high specificity and sensitivity, the classifier reportedly diagnosed cytomegalovirus status.

This TCR came from a woman aged 25 to 39 in good health and CMV-seronegative. V and J are TRBV2 and TRBJ1-2, with 8 bases lining up with TRBD1. The sample consisted of PBMCs. The CDR3 protein is CARGPSGGGRGYTF. The CDR3 region has the DNA TGTGCCAGGGGCCCCTCAGGGGGCGGCAGGGGCTACACCTTC.